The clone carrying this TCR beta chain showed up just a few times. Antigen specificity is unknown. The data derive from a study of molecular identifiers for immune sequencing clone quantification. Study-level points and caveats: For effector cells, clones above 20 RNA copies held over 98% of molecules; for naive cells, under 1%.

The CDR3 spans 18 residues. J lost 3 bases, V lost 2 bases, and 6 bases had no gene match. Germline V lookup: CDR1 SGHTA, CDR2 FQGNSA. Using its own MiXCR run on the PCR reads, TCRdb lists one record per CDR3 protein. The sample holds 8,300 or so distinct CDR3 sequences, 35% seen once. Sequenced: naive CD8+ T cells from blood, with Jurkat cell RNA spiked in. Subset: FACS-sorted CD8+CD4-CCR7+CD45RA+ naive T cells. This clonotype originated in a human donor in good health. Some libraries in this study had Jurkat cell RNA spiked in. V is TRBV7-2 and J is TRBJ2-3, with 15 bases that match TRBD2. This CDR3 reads CASSLLGLAGGRTDTQYF. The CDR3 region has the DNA TGTGCCAGCAGCTTATTAGGACTAGCGGGGGGGAGAACAGATACGCAGTATTTT.